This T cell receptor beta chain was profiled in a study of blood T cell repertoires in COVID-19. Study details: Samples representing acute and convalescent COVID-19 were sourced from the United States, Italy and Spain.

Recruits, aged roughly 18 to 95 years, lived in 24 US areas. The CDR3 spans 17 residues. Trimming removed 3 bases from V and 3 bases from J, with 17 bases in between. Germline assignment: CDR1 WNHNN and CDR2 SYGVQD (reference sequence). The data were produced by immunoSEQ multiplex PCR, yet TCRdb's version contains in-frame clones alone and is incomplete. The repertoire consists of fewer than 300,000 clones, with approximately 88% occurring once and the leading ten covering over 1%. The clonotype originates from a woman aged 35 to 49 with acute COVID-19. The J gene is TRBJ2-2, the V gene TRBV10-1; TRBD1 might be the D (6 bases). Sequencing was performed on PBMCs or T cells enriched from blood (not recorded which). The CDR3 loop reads CASSEIVQGGDTGELFF. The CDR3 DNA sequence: TGCGCCAGCAGTGAAATTGTACAGGGTGGGGACACCGGGGAGCTGTTTTTT.